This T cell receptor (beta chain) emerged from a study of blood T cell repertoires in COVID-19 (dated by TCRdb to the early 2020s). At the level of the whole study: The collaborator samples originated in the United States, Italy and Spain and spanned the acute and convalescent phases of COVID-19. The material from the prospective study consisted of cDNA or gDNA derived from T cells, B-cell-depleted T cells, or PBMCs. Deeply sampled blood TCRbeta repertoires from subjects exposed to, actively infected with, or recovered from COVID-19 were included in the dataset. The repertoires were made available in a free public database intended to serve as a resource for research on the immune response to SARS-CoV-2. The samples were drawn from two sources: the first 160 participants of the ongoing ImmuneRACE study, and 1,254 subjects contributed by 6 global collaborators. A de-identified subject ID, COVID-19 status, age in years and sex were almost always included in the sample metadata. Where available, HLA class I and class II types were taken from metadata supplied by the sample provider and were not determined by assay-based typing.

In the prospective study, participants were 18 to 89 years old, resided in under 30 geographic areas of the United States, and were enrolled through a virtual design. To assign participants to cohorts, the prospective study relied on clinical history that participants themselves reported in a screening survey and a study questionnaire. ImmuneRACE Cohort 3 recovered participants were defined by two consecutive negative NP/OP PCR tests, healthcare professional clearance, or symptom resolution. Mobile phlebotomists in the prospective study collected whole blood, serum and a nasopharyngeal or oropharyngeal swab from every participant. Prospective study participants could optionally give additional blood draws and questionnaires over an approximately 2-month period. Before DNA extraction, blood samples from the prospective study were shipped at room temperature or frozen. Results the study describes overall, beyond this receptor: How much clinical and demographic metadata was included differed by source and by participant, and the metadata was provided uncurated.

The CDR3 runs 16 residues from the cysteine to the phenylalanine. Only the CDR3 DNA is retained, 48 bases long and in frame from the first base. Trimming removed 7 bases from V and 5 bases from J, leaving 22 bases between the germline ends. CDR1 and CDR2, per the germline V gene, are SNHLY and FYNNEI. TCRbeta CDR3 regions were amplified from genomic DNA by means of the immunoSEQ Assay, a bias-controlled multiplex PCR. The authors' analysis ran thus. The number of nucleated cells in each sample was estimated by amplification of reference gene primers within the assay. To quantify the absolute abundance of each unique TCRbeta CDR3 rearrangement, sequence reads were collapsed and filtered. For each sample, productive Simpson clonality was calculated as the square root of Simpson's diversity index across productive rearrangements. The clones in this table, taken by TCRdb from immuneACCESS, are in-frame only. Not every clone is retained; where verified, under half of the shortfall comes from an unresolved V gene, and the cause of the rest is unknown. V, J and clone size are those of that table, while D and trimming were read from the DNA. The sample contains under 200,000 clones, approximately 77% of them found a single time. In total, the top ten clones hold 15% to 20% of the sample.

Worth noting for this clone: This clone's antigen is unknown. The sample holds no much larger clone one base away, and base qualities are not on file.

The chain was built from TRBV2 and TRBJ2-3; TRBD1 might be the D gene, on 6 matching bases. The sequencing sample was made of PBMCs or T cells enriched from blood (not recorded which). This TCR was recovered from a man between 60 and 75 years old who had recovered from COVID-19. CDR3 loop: CASMYRAGVQGDTQYF. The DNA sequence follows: TGTGCCAGCATGTATCGGGCAGGGGTTCAGGGAGATACGCAGTATTTT.